These T cell receptor beta chains were read from a single sample in a study of cytomegalovirus exposure and HLA in healthy donors. Clones were sequenced by immunoSEQ multiplex PCR, and TCRdb holds only the in-frame ones, with some missing. The data show about 150,000 clones, nearly 90% seen once. The material sequenced was PBMCs. The receptors derive from a woman in her late teens or twenties in good health and CMV-seropositive. Both conserved end residues are part of each CDR3. Each record gives: V gene, J gene, D gene, CDR3 DNA, CDR3 protein. A D gene is named only where the DNA matches it firmly.

TRBV2,TRBJ1-2,TRBD1,TGTGCCAGCAGATTCCAGACAGGGGTGAGCTATGGCTACACCTTC,CASRFQTGVSYGYTF
TRBV10-3,TRBJ2-5,-,TGTGCCATCAGTGGAGTGGAAGAGACCCAGTACTTC,CAISGVEETQYF
TRBV7-9,TRBJ2-3,-,TGTGCCAGCAGCTTAGTCGGCAGGGGTACAGATACGCAGTATTTT,CASSLVGRGTDTQYF
TRBV19,TRBJ1-2,-,TGTGCCAGTAGTACCCACAGGGTTGACTATGGCTACACCTTC,CASSTHRVDYGYTF
TRBV27,TRBJ2-7,-,TGTGCCAGCAGTTTAGGTAGCGGACCCTCCTACGAGCAGTACTTC,CASSLGSGPSYEQYF
TRBV6-5,TRBJ1-2,-,TGTGCCAGCAGTTACACCTTGACAGGAGACTATGGCTACACCTTC,CASSYTLTGDYGYTF
TRBV6-1,TRBJ2-7,-,TGTGCCAGCAGTGGCAGGGGGAGGTTGTTCTCCTCCTACGAGCAGTACTTC,CASSGRGRLFSSYEQYF
TRBV9,TRBJ1-3,TRBD1,TGTGCCAGCAGCGTAGAAGTGGACAGGGCGAACTCTGGAAACACCATATATTTT,CASSVEVDRANSGNTIYF
TRBV19,TRBJ1-6,-,TGTGCCAGTACTCCTCCGGGAGCTTATAATTCACCCCTCCACTTT,CASTPPGAYNSPLHF
TRBV28,TRBJ2-6,-,TGTGCCAGCAGTTTTGGGGACTTGTGGCGCTCTGGGGCCAACGTCCTGACTTTC,CASSFGDLWRSGANVLTF
TRBV7-7,TRBJ2-1,TRBD2,TGTGCCAGCAGCTTAGGGGCGGCCGGGACTAGCTACAATGAGCAGTTCTTC,CASSLGAAGTSYNEQFF
TRBV9,TRBJ1-1,-,TGTGCCAGCAGCGCGGGCGGGGGGGCGCGCACTGAAGCTTTCTTT,CASSAGGGARTEAFF
TRBV2,TRBJ1-1,-,TGTGCCAGCACCGCTGTGGGGGGGCGGGGAACTGAAGCTTTCTTT,CASTAVGGRGTEAFF
TRBV7-2,TRBJ2-1,TRBD2,TGTGCCAGCACCTCTAGCGGGGGCCGCTCCTACAATGAGCAGTTCTTC,CASTSSGGRSYNEQFF
TRBV28,TRBJ1-3,-,TGTGCCAGCAGTCCCATTGGGGCAGGACGGAGAAACACCATATATTTT,CASSPIGAGRRNTIYF
TRBV4-1,TRBJ2-7,-,TGCGCCAGCAGCCAAGTCGCCGGGACATTCTACGAGCAGTACTTC,CASSQVAGTFYEQYF
TRBV5-1,TRBJ2-7,-,TGCGCCAGCAGCTTGGTGGCGGGGAACTCCTACGAGCAGTACTTC,CASSLVAGNSYEQYF
TRBV7-2,TRBJ1-5,TRBD1,TGTGCCAGCAGCTCCGGGACAGGTCGGGGCAATCAGCCCCAGCATTTT,CASSSGTGRGNQPQHF
TRBV11-2,TRBJ1-4,-,TGTGCCAGCACCCCACGGGCAACTAATGAAAAACTGTTTTTT,CASTPRATNEKLFF